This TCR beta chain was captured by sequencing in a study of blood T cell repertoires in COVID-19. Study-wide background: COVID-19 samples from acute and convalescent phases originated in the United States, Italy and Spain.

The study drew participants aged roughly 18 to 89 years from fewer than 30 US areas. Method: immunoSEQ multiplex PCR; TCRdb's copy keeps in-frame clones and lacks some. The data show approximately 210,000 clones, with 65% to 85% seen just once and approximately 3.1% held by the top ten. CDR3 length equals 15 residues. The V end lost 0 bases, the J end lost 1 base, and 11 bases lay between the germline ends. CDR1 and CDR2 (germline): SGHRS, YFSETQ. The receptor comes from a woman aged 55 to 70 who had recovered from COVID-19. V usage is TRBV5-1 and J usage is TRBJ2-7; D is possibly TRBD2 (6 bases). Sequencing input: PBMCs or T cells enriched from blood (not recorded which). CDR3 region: CASSLDGGNSYEQYF. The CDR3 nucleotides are TGCGCCAGCAGCTTGGACGGCGGGAATTCCTACGAGCAGTACTTC.